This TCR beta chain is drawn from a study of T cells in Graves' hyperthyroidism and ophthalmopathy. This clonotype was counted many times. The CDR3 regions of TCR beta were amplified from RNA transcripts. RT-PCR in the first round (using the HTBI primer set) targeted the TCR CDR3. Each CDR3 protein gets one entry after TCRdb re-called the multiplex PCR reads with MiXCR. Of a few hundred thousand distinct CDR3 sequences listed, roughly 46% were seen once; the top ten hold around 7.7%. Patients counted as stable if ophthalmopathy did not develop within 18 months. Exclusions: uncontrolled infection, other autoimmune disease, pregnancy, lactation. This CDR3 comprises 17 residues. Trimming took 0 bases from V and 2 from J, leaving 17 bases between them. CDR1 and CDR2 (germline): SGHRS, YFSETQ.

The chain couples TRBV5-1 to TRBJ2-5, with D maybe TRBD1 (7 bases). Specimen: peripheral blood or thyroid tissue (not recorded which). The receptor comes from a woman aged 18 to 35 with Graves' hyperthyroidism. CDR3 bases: TGCGCCAGCAGCTTGGACGGCAGGGGGGCTGGTCAAGAGACCCAGTACTTC. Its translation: CASSLDGRGAGQETQYF.